Below, 11 T cell receptor beta chains from the same sample are listed, as sequenced in a study of blood T cell repertoires in COVID-19. Sequencing used immunoSEQ multiplex PCR; TCRdb keeps in-frame clones, though not all of them. The sample comprises some 120,000 clones, 70% to 90% of which are singletons, and around 3.6% rests with the top ten. The specimen was peripheral blood. Source of these receptors: a woman between 55 and 75 years old with acute or convalescent COVID-19.

The chain links TRBV21-1 to TRBJ2-1; no DNA check was done on the table's D call, TRBD2. TRBV21-1 is given as a pseudogene. The CDR3 is 14 amino acids. The CDR3 sequence: CAPLRVFSYNEQFF. The CDR3 coding sequence is TGTGCCCCTCTGAGGGTCTTCTCCTACAATGAGCAGTTCTTC.

V usage is TRBV28 and J usage is TRBJ2-7; D possibly corresponds to TRBD2 (5 bases). Trimming shortened V by 5 bases and J by 2 bases, and 16 bases separated the two germline ends. CDR1 MDHEN and CDR2 SYDVKM come from the germline V gene. The CDR3 has 15 amino acids. CDR3 sequence: CASSPSGRVTYEQYF. Written as DNA, the CDR3 is TGTGCCAGCAGTCCCTCGGGGAGAGTCACCTACGAGCAGTACTTC. Full variable domain (remainder filled in from reference TRBV28 and TRBJ2-7): DVKVTQSSRYLVKRTGEKVFLECVQDMDHENMFWYRQDPGLGLRLIYFSYDVKMKEKGDIPEGYSVSREKKERFSLILESASTNQTSMYLCASSPSGRVTYEQYFGPGTRLTVT.

This sequence joins TRBV6-6 and TRBJ2-3, with 10 nucleotides matching TRBD2. This CDR3 contains 16 residues. Unmatched junction bases numbered 10, after V lost 6 bases and J lost 4 bases. Germline V gives CDR1 MNHNY, CDR2 SVGAGI (reference sequence). The CDR3 nucleotides read TGTGCCAGCAGCAGAGGGGGCAGCGGGAGGGCAGATACGCAGTATTTT. This translates into CASSRGGSGRADTQYF.

The rearrangement uses TRBV6-5 and TRBJ1-3; 8 bases are a match to TRBD1. Trimming took 6 bases from V and 4 from J; bases not matched to a gene: 5. This CDR3 is built from 14 residues. Germline CDR1 reads MNHEY; CDR2 reads SVGAGI. Written as DNA, the CDR3 is TGTGCCAGCAGACAGGGGGGTTCAGGAAACACCATATATTTT. It encodes CASRQGGSGNTIYF.

The gene calls are TRBV19 and TRBJ1-3, with 9 bases that match TRBD1. The CDR3 runs to 20 residues. CDR1 is LNHDA and CDR2 is SQIVND in the germline V gene (reference sequence). The V gene end was trimmed by 7 bases and the J gene end by 1 base; junction bases not matched to a gene: 20. CDR3 amino acids: CASKQQGAKSLVSSGNTIYF. CDR3 nucleotide sequence: TGTGCCAGTAAACAACAGGGGGCAAAATCCCTTGTGTCGTCTGGAAACACCATATATTTT.

This clone was detected once. J is TRBJ1-6 and V is TRBV6-6; 7 bases are shared with TRBD1. V was pared by 6 bases and J by 7 bases, with 9 bases of the junction left unmatched. Germline V gene sequence: CDR1 MNHNY, CDR2 SVGAGI (reference sequence). CDR3 length: 15 amino acids. CDR3: CASSALGQRNSPLHF. In DNA form, the CDR3 reads TGTGCCAGCAGCGCCCTGGGACAGAGGAATTCACCCCTCCACTTT.

The rearrangement links TRBV28 to TRBJ2-7; 8 nucleotides line up with TRBD2. V shed 3 bases, J shed 7 bases, and the junction held 5 bases outside the gene matches. Germline values: CDR1 MDHEN, CDR2 SYDVKM. The CDR3 is 13 amino acids. This CDR3 reads CASSLNQRGEQYF. The CDR3 DNA is TGTGCCAGCAGTTTGAATCAGCGGGGGGAGCAGTACTTC.

The chain joins TRBV2 to TRBJ2-1, with TRBD1 identical over 7 bases. Germline CDR1 is SNHLY and CDR2 is FYNNEI. J lost 6 bases, V lost 10 bases, and 9 bases had no gene match. This CDR3 comprises 13 residues. The CDR3 DNA is TGTGCCACCGGGACAGCGATGATCAATGAGCAGTTCTTC. It codes for CATGTAMINEQFF.

The chain uses TRBV11-2 and TRBJ2-1; 7 bases line up with TRBD2. V lost 2 bases and J lost 0; bases outside the gene matches: 7. CDR1 is SGHAT, CDR2 FQNNGV, per germline. This CDR3 has 17 residues. CDR3 DNA: TGTGCCAGCAGCTTAATAGAAGCGGGGTACTCCTACAATGAGCAGTTCTTC. Translating it yields CASSLIEAGYSYNEQFF.

This clone was detected a few times. This sample also contains other DNA sequences that code for the same CDR3. As DNA, the CDR3 is TGTGCCAGCAGCCAGGGCAGGGGCACAGATACGCAGTATTTT. It specifies CASSQGRGTDTQYF. The chain has TRBV3-1 (or the pseudogene TRBV3-2) and TRBJ2-3; a possible D gene is TRBD1 (5 bases). V lost 3 bases to trimming and J lost 1 base, with 8 bases between them. This CDR3 is built from 14 residues. Germline-derived CDR1 and CDR2 are LGHDT and YNNKEL (reference sequence).

The V call is TRBV7-3, the J call TRBJ2-3; TRBD2 agrees at 7 bases. After removal of 6 bases from V and 0 bases from J, the junction contained 3 bases not matched to a gene. The CDR3 contains 14 residues. Germline CDR1 is SGHTA and CDR2 is FQGTGA. The CDR3 reads CASRPSGSTDTQYF. The CDR3 coding sequence is TGTGCCAGCAGGCCTAGCGGAAGCACAGATACGCAGTATTTT.